This record covers a single T cell receptor (beta chain). This specimen comes from a study of blood T cell repertoires in COVID-19. Study-wide context: Italy, Spain and the United States were the sources of the convalescent and acute COVID-19 samples. PBMCs, B-cell-depleted T cells, or T cells provided the cDNA or gDNA that made up the material.

Per the original methods: Amplification of reference gene primers was used by the study to estimate nucleated cell counts. Some clones are missing from TCRdb's copy, which holds only in-frame ones; the method was immunoSEQ multiplex PCR. The DNA was the basis for D and trimming; V, J and clone size are from that table. The sample lists 410,000 or so clones, about 91% occurring once. The CDR3 is 16 amino acids. Per germline, CDR1 MDHEN and CDR2 SYDVKM. Trimming shortened V by 3 bases and J by 1 base, and 13 bases separated the two germline ends. Seattle cases were enrolled at active infection and followed longitudinally.

The sequenced material came from peripheral blood. The chain recombines TRBV28 with TRBJ1-5; unclear D gene. The origin of this receptor is a middle-aged woman with COVID-19, enrolled during active disease. CDR3 in DNA: TGTGCCAGCAGTTTTTGGGGTGGAGGGAGCAATCAGCCCCAGCATTTT. Amino acids: CASSFWGGGSNQPQHF.